This T cell receptor (beta chain) emerged from a study of tumor-infiltrating lymphocytes in oesophageal squamous cell carcinoma. Via MiXCR, TCRdb re-called the reads, giving one row per CDR3 protein. The sample carries some 10,000 distinct CDR3 sequences, around 60% recorded once. The V gene's germline CDR1 is LNHDA and CDR2 SQIVND (reference sequence). Deletions cut 10 bases from V and 4 bases from J, with 16 bases between. The CDR3 totals 13 residues. V is TRBV19 and J is TRBJ2-5; D is unresolved. The receptor was isolated from a female donor with esophageal squamous cell carcinoma. Sequencing input: blood. CDR3 in DNA: TGTGCCACCGTCTTCCGGCGGACAGAGACCCAGTACTTC. It specifies CATVFRRTETQYF.